One and the same sample provided the 29 T cell receptor beta chains below, sequenced in a study of multiple sclerosis patients with progressive multifocal leukoencephalopathy (dated by TCRdb to between 2018 and 2021). Sample time point, as interpreted from the label and publication: roughly 6 months of natalizumab therapy. What the treatment or condition label conveys for this sample: on natalizumab therapy at sampling. The library was built by means of the immunoSEQ multiplex PCR assay. TCRdb mirrors the immuneACCESS table, restricted to in-frame sequences. Some clones are absent from its copies; in checked studies, under half trace to an unresolved V gene, and the reason for the others is unknown. This sample is represented by 25,000 to 35,000 clones; nearly 90% of them were singletons. The ten biggest clones cover 1.5% of the sample. The material sequenced was PBMCs, taken from a patient treated with natalizumab. The receptor source for this set is a human donor with multiple sclerosis.

This clone appeared a few times. This may be a read error, as it is one base from a much larger clone. The gene calls are TRBV27 and TRBJ1-1, with D tentatively TRBD1 (5 bases). Trimming left V 5 bases short and J 5 bases short, with 12 bases between. Germline V gene data show CDR1 as MNHEY and CDR2 as SMNVEV (reference sequence). The CDR3 is 13 amino acids. The CDR3 DNA is TGTGCCAGCAGTCCAGACAGTTTGACTGAAGCTTTCTTT. This encodes CASSPDSLTEAFF.

V and J are TRBV30 and TRBJ2-7; 11 positions match TRBD2. Germline CDR1 reads GTSNPN; CDR2 reads SVGIG (reference sequence). The ends lost 4 bases at V and 7 bases at J; junction bases unmatched: 0. CDR3 length: 11 residues. CDR3 sequence reads: CAWTSGREQYF. CDR3 bases: TGTGCCTGGACTAGCGGGAGGGAGCAGTACTTC. Filled out from reference TRBV30 and TRBJ2-7, the complete variable domain reads SQTIHQWPATLVQPVGSPLSLECTVEGTSNPNLYWYRQAAGRGLQLLFYSVGIGQISSEVPQNLSASRPQDRQFILSSKKLLLSDSGFYLCAWTSGREQYFGPGTRLTVT.

A single count supports this clone. The chain combines TRBV18 with TRBJ2-5, with a weak D call TRBD2 (5 bases). With 10 bases removed from V and 2 bases from J, the gap between germline ends came to 14 bases. CDR3 length equals 13 residues. In germline, CDR1 is KGHSH, CDR2 LQKENI. The CDR3 sequence: CATRTPGQETQYF. The CDR3 DNA is TGTGCCACTCGGACGCCGGGACAAGAGACCCAGTACTTC.

This clone was counted a few times. This chain joins TRBV9 and TRBJ2-3; 10 bases agree with TRBD2. CDR1 SGDLS and CDR2 YYNGEE come from the germline V gene. After removal of 0 bases from V and 4 bases from J, the junction contained 5 bases not matched to a gene. This CDR3 region has 16 residues. The CDR3, as DNA: TGTGCCAGCAGCGTAGGGCTAGCGGGAGTAGCAGATACGCAGTATTTT. It encodes CASSVGLAGVADTQYF.

V is TRBV6-1 and J is TRBJ1-1; D gene unclear. V gave up 1 base and J gave up 11 bases, with 20 bases separating them. The CDR3 has 15 residues. CDR1 is MNHNS and CDR2 is SASEGT in the germline V gene. CDR3: CASSEGRQPTDWAFF. The CDR3 DNA is TGTGCCAGCAGTGAAGGAAGGCAGCCAACAGACTGGGCTTTCTTT.

The J gene is TRBJ1-1, the V gene TRBV15; TRBD1 agrees at 8 bases. V lost 0 bases and J lost 4; bases outside the gene matches: 4. The CDR3 spans 15 residues. The germline V gene has CDR1 LNHNV and CDR2 YYDKDF (reference sequence). This CDR3 is CATSRDGTGATEAFF. The CDR3 DNA follows: TGTGCCACCAGCAGAGATGGGACAGGTGCCACTGAAGCTTTCTTT.

J is TRBJ2-5 and V is TRBV11-1; D tentatively fits TRBD1 or TRBD2 (5 bases each). The germline V gene has CDR1 SGHAT and CDR2 FQDESV (reference sequence). This CDR3 spans 13 amino acids. V lost 5 bases and J 3 bases, leaving 10 bases between the germline ends. The CDR3 region has the DNA TGTGCCAGCAGCCCGGGGCATGAAGAGACCCAGTACTTC. It encodes CASSPGHEETQYF.

The rearrangement links TRBV10-3 to TRBJ2-5; TRBD2 matches 10 bases. There are 15 residues in the CDR3. The trim removed 4 bases at V and 7 bases at J, leaving 9 bases unmatched. The V gene's germline CDR1 is ENHRY and CDR2 SYGVKD. The CDR3 bases are TGTGCCATCAGTGGACTAGCGGGTCAGACCGTGACCCAGTACTTC. As protein: CAISGLAGQTVTQYF.

This clone was detected a few times. This rearrangement joins TRBV7-9 to TRBJ2-7, with 7 bases matching TRBD2. Trimming removed 2 bases from V and 3 bases from J; junction bases left unmatched: 7. The CDR3 has 15 amino acids. Germline values: CDR1 SEHNR, CDR2 FQNEAQ (reference sequence). CDR3 nucleotide sequence: TGTGCCAGCAGCTTATGGCGGGAGCAAATCTACGAGCAGTACTTC. Translating gives CASSLWREQIYEQYF.

This chain links TRBV6-5 with TRBJ2-7, with TRBD1 matching 7 bases. The CDR3 extends over 13 amino acids. With V trimmed by 5 bases and J by 4 bases, 5 bases remained unmatched. Germline V gene data show CDR1 as MNHEY and CDR2 as SVGAGI. CDR3 coding DNA: TGTGCCAGCAGTGACACAGGGGAGTACGAGCAGTACTTC. Translation: CASSDTGEYEQYF.

This chain uses TRBV20-1 with TRBJ2-7, with D uncertain. V shed 2 bases and J shed 3 bases, with 5 bases lying between them. Germline assignment: CDR1 DFQATT and CDR2 SNEGSKA (reference sequence). The CDR3 spans 11 residues. As DNA, the CDR3 is TGCAGTGCTAGATGGGGCTACGAGCAGTACTTC. As protein: CSARWGYEQYF.

This rearrangement joins TRBV5-4 to TRBJ1-1, with D possibly matching TRBD1 (6 bases). From germline, CDR1 is SGHNT and CDR2 YYREEE (reference sequence). The CDR3 contains 14 residues. The V gene lost 2 bases and the J gene lost 0 bases, with 8 bases spanning the gap. The CDR3 DNA sequence: TGTGCCAGCAGCTTCGGACAGCTGAACACTGAAGCTTTCTTT. This gives the protein CASSFGQLNTEAFF.

The chain joins TRBV30 to TRBJ1-3, with D maybe TRBD1 (5 bases). V was trimmed by 0 bases and J by 1 base, leaving 13 bases between them. The V gene's germline CDR1 is GTSNPN and CDR2 SVGIG (reference sequence). The CDR3 length is 16 residues. The CDR3 here is CAWSVWGRESGNTIYF. The CDR3 DNA sequence: TGTGCCTGGAGTGTTTGGGGCCGGGAATCTGGAAACACCATATATTTT.

Of note for this clone: This sample includes further DNA sequences coding for the same CDR3. CDR3 nucleotides: TGTGCCAGCAGTGTTTCTTCTAGCGGGGTGCTGCTTGAGCAGTTCTTC. It is translated as CASSVSSSGVLLEQFF. The J gene is TRBJ2-1, the V gene TRBV2; 9 bases are shared with TRBD2. This CDR3 is built from 16 residues. CDR1 is SNHLY, CDR2 FYNNEI, per germline. V was pared by 4 bases and J by 9 bases, with 13 bases of the junction left unmatched. Based on the CDR3 plus reference TRBV2 and TRBJ2-1, the full variable domain is EPEVTQTPSHQVTQMGQEVILRCVPISNHLYFYWYRQILGQKVEFLVSFYNNEISEKSEIFDDQFSVERPDGSNFTLKIRSTKLEDSAMYFCASSVSSSGVLLEQFFGPGTRLTVL.

The chain joins TRBV7-9 to TRBJ1-5; maybe TRBD1 (6 bases). V dropped 2 bases and J dropped 7 bases, with 18 bases sitting between them. In germline, CDR1 is SEHNR, CDR2 FQNEAQ (reference sequence). The CDR3 spans 16 residues. The DNA for the CDR3 is TGTGCCAGCAGCTTAAGTGGCAGGGGTCTTTTACAGCCCCAGCATTTT. Amino acids: CASSLSGRGLLQPQHF.

The chain links TRBV7-9 to TRBJ2-7; TRBD1 aligns across 9 bases. The CDR3 is 14 residues long. Germline lookup yields CDR1 SEHNR and CDR2 FQNEAQ (reference sequence). V lost 5 bases to trimming and J lost 6 bases; unmatched junction nucleotides: 8. This CDR3 is CASSLTGGLREQYF. CDR3 nucleotide sequence: TGTGCCAGCAGCCTGACAGGGGGTCTACGCGAGCAGTACTTC.

The V call is TRBV6-6, the J call TRBJ1-2; D unclear. V was pared by 1 base and J by 3 bases, with 9 bases between. The CDR3 spans 14 residues. The germline CDR1 and CDR2 sequences are MNHNY and SVGAGI (reference sequence). The CDR3 DNA reads as TGTGCCAGCAGTTACTTCGGGGAGGACTATGGCTACACCTTC. Its translation: CASSYFGEDYGYTF.

The J gene is TRBJ1-3, the V gene TRBV25-1; D may be TRBD1 (5 bases). The germline CDR1 and CDR2 sequences are MGHDK and SYGVNS. Trimming left V 1 base short and J 7 bases short, with 11 bases between. This CDR3 is built from 14 residues. The CDR3 sequence is CASSEFGAWNTIYF. The CDR3 coding sequence is TGTGCCAGCAGTGAATTTGGGGCGTGGAACACCATATATTTT.

This clone occurred once. V gene TRBV2 combines with J gene TRBJ1-2; possible D gene TRBD1, 6 bases. Germline assignment: CDR1 SNHLY and CDR2 FYNNEI. The CDR3 consists of 14 residues. Trimming cost V 6 bases and J 1 base, with 12 bases left between them. CDR3 region: CASSADRHNYGYTF. The CDR3 nucleotides read TGTGCCAGCAGCGCAGACAGGCATAACTATGGCTACACCTTC.

The gene calls are TRBV7-3 and TRBJ2-2, with D hard to call. Looked up from germline, CDR1 is SGHTA and CDR2 is FQGTGA. The ends were cut back, 2 bases at V and 0 bases at J, with 1 base in the middle. The CDR3 runs to 13 residues. CDR3 loop: CASSLSNTGELFF. In DNA form, the CDR3 reads TGTGCCAGCAGCTTATCGAACACCGGGGAGCTGTTTTTT.

The CDR3 DNA reads as TGTGCCAGCAGACCTGGACAGGACAATCAGCCCCAGCATTTT. Its protein product is CASRPGQDNQPQHF. The chain links TRBV6-5 to TRBJ1-5; 7 nucleotides agree with TRBD1. The ends lost 6 bases at V and 3 bases at J; junction bases unmatched: 5. Germline V CDR1 and CDR2: MNHEY, SVGAGI. This CDR3 has 14 amino acids.

The rearrangement links TRBV6-5 to TRBJ2-3, with D perhaps matching TRBD2 (6 bases). This CDR3 is 15 amino acids long. CDR1 and CDR2 (germline): MNHEY, SVGAGI. The germline V and J ends were trimmed by 4 bases and 0 bases, with 11 bases remaining between them. The CDR3 DNA reads as TGTGCCAGCAGTTCAGGACGGGGGAGCACAGATACGCAGTATTTT. Translating it yields CASSSGRGSTDTQYF.

This chain joins TRBV27 and TRBJ2-7; perhaps TRBD1 as D (6 bases). CDR1 and CDR2 (germline): MNHEY, SMNVEV (reference sequence). The CDR3 is made up of 14 amino acids. The germline V and J ends were trimmed by 7 bases and 0 bases, with 13 bases remaining between them. Here the CDR3 DNA reads TGTGCCAGCACCCCTCAGGGGAGCTCCTACGAGCAGTACTTC. Translation: CASTPQGSSYEQYF.

The chain combines TRBV6-4 with TRBJ2-3, with D possibly TRBD1 on 6 matching bases. The CDR3 sequence is 15 residues long. V lost 0 bases to trimming and J lost 4 bases, with 11 bases between them. Germline assignment: CDR1 MRHNA and CDR2 SNTAGT. CDR3 sequence reads: CASSDSGEGADTQYF. The CDR3 region has the DNA TGTGCCAGCAGTGACTCAGGAGAGGGGGCAGATACGCAGTATTTT.

This clone showed up just once. The V gene is TRBV11-2, the J gene TRBJ2-1; D could derive from TRBD1 or TRBD2 (6 bases each). Trimming took off 2 bases at V and 2 bases at J, with 10 bases between the two ends. The germline gives CDR1 SGHAT, CDR2 FQNNGV. The CDR3 runs 15 residues. As DNA, the CDR3 is TGTGCCAGCAGCTTAAGGGGGGATCCCTACAATGAGCAGTTCTTC. It codes for CASSLRGDPYNEQFF.

This chain connects TRBV28 to TRBJ2-7, with D unclear. V gave up 8 bases and J gave up 5 bases, with 13 bases separating them. This CDR3 has 12 amino acids. Germline V gene lookup returns CDR1 MDHEN and CDR2 SYDVKM. The CDR3 sequence: CASVRPPHEQYF. CDR3 nucleotides: TGTGCCAGCGTAAGACCCCCCCACGAGCAGTACTTC.

The chain recombines TRBV5-1 with TRBJ2-3; TRBD1 matches at 7 bases. The CDR3 sequence is 17 residues long. Germline CDR1 is SGHRS and CDR2 is YFSETQ. The J segment lost 2 bases and the V segment lost 0 bases, leaving 9 bases of the junction unmatched. Here the CDR3 reads CASSLGTGLVYTDTQYF. The CDR3 bases are TGCGCCAGCAGCTTGGGGACAGGTTTGGTCTACACAGATACGCAGTATTTT.

V is TRBV11-3 and J is TRBJ2-2; TRBD2 matches 8 bases. The CDR3 is 16 residues long. V was pared by 1 base and J by 7 bases, with 8 bases of the junction left unmatched. Germline V CDR1 and CDR2: SGHNT, YENEEA. The DNA for the CDR3 is TGTGCCAGCAGCTTAGGGGGACTAGGATCCGACGGGGAGCTGTTTTTT. As protein: CASSLGGLGSDGELFF.

The rearrangement links TRBV7-2 to TRBJ1-2; D gene unclear. There are 11 residues in the CDR3. Germline V gene lookup returns CDR1 SGHTA and CDR2 FQGNSA. V was clipped by 2 bases and J by 5 bases, with 3 bases between them. In DNA form, the CDR3 reads TGTGCCAGCAGCTTAACGTATGGCTACACCTTC. Protein product: CASSLTYGYTF.